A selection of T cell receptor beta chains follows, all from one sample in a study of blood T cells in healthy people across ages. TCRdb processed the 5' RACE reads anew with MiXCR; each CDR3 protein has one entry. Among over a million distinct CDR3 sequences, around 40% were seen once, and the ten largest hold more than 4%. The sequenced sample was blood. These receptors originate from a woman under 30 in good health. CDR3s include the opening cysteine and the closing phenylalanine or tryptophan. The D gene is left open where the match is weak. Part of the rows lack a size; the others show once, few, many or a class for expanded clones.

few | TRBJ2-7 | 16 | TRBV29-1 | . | TGCAGCGTCTCCGGGACATACCCTGGGGCCTCCTACGAGCAGTACTTC | CSVSGTYPGASYEQYF
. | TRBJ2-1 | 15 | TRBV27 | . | TGTGCCAGCAGTCTGGACAGTTCCTTCTACAATGAGCAGTTCTTC | CASSLDSSFYNEQFF
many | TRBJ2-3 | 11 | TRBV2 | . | TGTGCCAGCAGTGAAGAGGATACGCAGTATTTT | CASSEEDTQYF
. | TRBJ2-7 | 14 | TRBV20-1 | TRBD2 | TGCAGTGCTCCAAGCGGGAGGGCCCCTACGGAGCAGTACTTC | CSAPSGRAPTEQYF
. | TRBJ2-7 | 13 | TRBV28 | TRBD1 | TGTGCCAGCAGACCCACAGGGGGCGACGAGCAGTACTTC | CASRPTGGDEQYF
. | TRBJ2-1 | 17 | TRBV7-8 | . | TGTGCCAGCAGCTTAGCGCTAGCCGGCGTAACCTACAATGAGCAGTTCTTC | CASSLALAGVTYNEQFF
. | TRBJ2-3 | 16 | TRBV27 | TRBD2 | TGTGCCAGCAGTTTACGGGCGGGAGGGCCAAGGGATACGCAGTATTTT | CASSLRAGGPRDTQYF
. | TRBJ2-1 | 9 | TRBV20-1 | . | TGCAGTGCTAAGTATGAGCAGTTCTTC | CSAKYEQFF
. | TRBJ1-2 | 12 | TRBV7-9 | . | TGTGCCATCCGACCCGCCTTCTATGGCTACACCTTC | CAIRPAFYGYTF
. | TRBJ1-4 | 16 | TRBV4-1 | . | TGCGCCAGCAGCCAGTATTGGACTGCAACTAATGAAAAACTGTTTTTT | CASSQYWTATNEKLFF
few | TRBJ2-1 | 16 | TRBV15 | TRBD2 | TGTGCCACCAGCAGAGATCGGCGGGGGACCTACAATGAGCAGTTCTTC | CATSRDRRGTYNEQFF
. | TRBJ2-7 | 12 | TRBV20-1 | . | TGCAGTGTTGGGGGGGCTACCTACGGGCAGTACTTC | CSVGGATYGQYF
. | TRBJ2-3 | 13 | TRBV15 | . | TGTGCCACCAAATTGAGAGTCACAGATACGCAGTATTTT | CATKLRVTDTQYF
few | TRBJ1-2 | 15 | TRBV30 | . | TGTGCCTGGAGTGTTTCAGCGACAGCATACTATGGCTACACCTTC | CAWSVSATAYYGYTF
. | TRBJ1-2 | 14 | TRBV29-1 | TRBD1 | TGCAGCGTTGAAGCTCCGGGACAGAACTATGGCTACACCTTC | CSVEAPGQNYGYTF
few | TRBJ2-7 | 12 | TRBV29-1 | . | TGCAGCGTTGCAGACAGCGTCTACGAGCAGTACTTC | CSVADSVYEQYF
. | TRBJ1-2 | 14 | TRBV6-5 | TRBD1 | TGTGCCAGCAGTCGGGGACAGGCTAACTATGGCTACACCTTC | CASSRGQANYGYTF
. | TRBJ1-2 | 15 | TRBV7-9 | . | TGTGCCAGCAGCTTAGAGACCTATTCTAACTATGGCTACACCTTC | CASSLETYSNYGYTF
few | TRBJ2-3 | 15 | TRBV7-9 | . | TGTGCCAGCAGCTACCTAGGGGGTGACACAGATACGCAGTATTTT | CASSYLGGDTDTQYF
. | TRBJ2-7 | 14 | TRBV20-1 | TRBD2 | TGCAGTGCTCGTATAGCGGGATTCTACAATGAGCAGTACTTC | CSARIAGFYNEQYF
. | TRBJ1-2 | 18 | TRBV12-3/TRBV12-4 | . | TGTGCCAGAAGTTTAGCGCAATCTTTTCTAACTAGCGGCTATGGCTACACCTTC | CARSLAQSFLTSGYGYTF
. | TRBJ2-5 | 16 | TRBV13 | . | TGTGCCAGCAGCTTAAGGTCGGGGGCCAAAAGAAAGACCCAGTACTTC | CASSLRSGAKRKTQYF
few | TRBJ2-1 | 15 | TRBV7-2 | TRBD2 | TGTGCCAGCAGCTTTAGCGGGACGCCCTACAATGAGCAGTTCTTC | CASSFSGTPYNEQFF
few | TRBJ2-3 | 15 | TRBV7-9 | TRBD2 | TGTGCCAGCAGCCCTTGGGGAGGGCCGACAGATACGCAGTATTTT | CASSPWGGPTDTQYF
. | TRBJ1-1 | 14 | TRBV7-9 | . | TGTGCCAGCAGCTTAGTAAACAGGAACACTGAAGCTTTCTTT | CASSLVNRNTEAFF
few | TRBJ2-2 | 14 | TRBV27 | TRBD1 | TGTGCCAGCAGTCGACAGGGGTACACCGGGGAGCTGTTTTTT | CASSRQGYTGELFF
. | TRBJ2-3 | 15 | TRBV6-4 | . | TGTGCCAGCAGTGACCGGGGGGCTCCCATAGATACGCAGTATTTT | CASSDRGAPIDTQYF
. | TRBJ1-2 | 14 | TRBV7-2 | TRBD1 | TGTGCCAGCTACCAGACAGGGAGGGACTATGGCTACACCTTC | CASYQTGRDYGYTF
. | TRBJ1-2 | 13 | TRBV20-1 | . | TGCAGTGCTAGAGATTGGCAGACCTATGGCTACACCTTC | CSARDWQTYGYTF
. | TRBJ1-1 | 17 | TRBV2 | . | TGTGCCAGCAGCCCCCTCGTCGGCCAGGGGATGAACACTGAAGCTTTCTTT | CASSPLVGQGMNTEAFF
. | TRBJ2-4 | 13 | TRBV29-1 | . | TGCAGCGTTATGGGACGGCAGACAAGTATTCAGTACTTC | CSVMGRQTSIQYF
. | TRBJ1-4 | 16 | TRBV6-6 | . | TGTGCCGCCAGTTTCCGACGGACAAGTCCAAATGAAAAACTGTTTTTT | CAASFRRTSPNEKLFF
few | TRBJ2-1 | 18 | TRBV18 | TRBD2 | TGTGCCAGCTCACCACCGTTTAGCGGGAGTCCTTCCTACAATGAGCAGTTCTTC | CASSPPFSGSPSYNEQFF
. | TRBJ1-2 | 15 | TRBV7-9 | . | TGTGCCAGCAGCTTAACGGGCCGAAACAACTATGGCTACACCTTC | CASSLTGRNNYGYTF
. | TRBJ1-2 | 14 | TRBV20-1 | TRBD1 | TGCAGTGCTAGAGAGAACAGGGGTTTGAATGGCTACACCTTC | CSARENRGLNGYTF
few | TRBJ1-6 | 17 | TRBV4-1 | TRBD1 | TGCGCCAGCAGCCAAGATATCCATGGACAGGATAATTCACCCCTCCACTTT | CASSQDIHGQDNSPLHF
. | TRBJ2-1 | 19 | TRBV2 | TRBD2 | TGTGCCAGCAACGGAGGACTAGACCATCGTAACCGCCTCCTCAATGAGCAGTTCTTC | CASNGGLDHRNRLLNEQFF